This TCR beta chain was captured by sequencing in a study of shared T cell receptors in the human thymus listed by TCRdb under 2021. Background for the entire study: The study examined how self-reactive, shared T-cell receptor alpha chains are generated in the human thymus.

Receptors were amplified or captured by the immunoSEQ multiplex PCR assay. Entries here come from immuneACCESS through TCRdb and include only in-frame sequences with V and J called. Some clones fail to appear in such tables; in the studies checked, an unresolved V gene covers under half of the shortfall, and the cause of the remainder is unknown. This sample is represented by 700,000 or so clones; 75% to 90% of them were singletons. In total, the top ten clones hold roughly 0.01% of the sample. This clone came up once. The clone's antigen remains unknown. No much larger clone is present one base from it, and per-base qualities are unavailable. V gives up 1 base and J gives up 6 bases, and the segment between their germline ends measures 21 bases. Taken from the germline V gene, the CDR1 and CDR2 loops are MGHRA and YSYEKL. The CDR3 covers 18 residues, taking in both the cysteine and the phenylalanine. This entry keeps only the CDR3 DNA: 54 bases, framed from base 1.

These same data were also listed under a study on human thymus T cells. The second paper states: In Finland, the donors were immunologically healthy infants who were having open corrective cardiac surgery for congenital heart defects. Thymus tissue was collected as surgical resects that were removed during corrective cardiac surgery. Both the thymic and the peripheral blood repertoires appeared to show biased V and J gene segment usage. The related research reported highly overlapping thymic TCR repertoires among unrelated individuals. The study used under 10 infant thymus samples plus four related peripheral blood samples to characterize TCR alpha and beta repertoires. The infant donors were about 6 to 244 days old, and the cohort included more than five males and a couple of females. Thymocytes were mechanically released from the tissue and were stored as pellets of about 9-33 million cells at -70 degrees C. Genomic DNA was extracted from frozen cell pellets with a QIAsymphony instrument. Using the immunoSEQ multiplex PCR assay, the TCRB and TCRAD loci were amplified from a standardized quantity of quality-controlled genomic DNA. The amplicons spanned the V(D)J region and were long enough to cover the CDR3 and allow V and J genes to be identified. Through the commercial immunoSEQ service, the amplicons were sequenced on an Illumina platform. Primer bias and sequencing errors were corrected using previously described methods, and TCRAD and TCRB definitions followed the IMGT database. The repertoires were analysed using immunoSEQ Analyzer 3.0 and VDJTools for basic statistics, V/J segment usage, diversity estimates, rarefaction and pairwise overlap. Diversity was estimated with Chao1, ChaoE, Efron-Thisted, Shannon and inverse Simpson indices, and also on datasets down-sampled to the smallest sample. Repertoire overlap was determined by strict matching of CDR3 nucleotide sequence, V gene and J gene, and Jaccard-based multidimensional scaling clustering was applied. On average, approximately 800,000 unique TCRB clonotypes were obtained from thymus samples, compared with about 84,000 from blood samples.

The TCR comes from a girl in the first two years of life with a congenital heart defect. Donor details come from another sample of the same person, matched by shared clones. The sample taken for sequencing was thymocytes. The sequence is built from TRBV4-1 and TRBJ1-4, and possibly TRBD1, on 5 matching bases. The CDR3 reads CASSQGGGERPTDEKLFF. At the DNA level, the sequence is TGCGCCAGCAGCCAAGGAGGAGGGGAGAGGCCCACAGATGAAAAACTGTTTTTT.